Detailed here is one TCR beta chain. Its antigen is not known. This entry comes from a study of cytomegalovirus exposure and HLA in healthy donors. Study findings and constraints: Presence/absence analysis assumed near-uniform sequencing depth across donors. Owing to their indistinguishability, certain V segments, notably TRBV6-2 and TRBV6-3, were excluded. Solely CMV serostatus was available to characterize immune exposure.

This CDR3 has 15 residues. V was pared by 6 bases and J by 1 base, with 7 bases of the junction left unmatched. Germline CDR1 is LGHNA and CDR2 is YNFKEQ. Regarding donors, all were healthy bone marrow donors. A multiplex PCR was run with 60 Vbeta primers and 13 Jbeta primers. This table comes from immunoSEQ multiplex PCR, and its TCRdb copy is limited to in-frame clones, with some not included. The sample holds 190,000 or so clones, 75% to 90% seen once. The rearrangement links TRBV4-2 to TRBJ2-5, with 8 bases matching TRBD1. The sequenced sample was PBMCs. The TCR sequence derives from a middle-aged man in good health and CMV-seronegative. The CDR3 coding sequence is TGTGCCAGCAGTGACAGGGGCCGTTTCCAAGAGACCCAGTACTTC. Translation gives CASSDRGRFQETQYF.